The 13 T cell receptor beta chains presented below share a single source sample, sequenced in a study of low-dose radiotherapy and immunotherapy resistance in tumors. Primers targeting TRAV and TRBV primed first-strand cDNA, covering alpha and beta chains. Amplification, which lasted about 20 PCR cycles, used a constant-region primer and V-primer adapter to amplify TCRs. One entry per CDR3 protein, called by TCRdb with MiXCR from the reads. The sample contains about 82,000 distinct CDR3 sequences, approximately 20% of which appear only once. Time point defined: before trial treatment. Specimen: PBMCs, collected before treatment. The source of these receptors is a male donor with prostate cancer.

This clonotype was found many times. The chain joins TRBV4-2 to TRBJ2-7; weak D call: TRBD1 (6 bases). The CDR3 covers 16 residues. V was trimmed by 8 bases and J by 2 bases, leaving 22 bases between them. From germline, CDR1 is LGHNA and CDR2 YNFKEQ. The CDR3 protein is CASGQGYGTHPYEQYF. In DNA, the CDR3 is TGTGCCAGCGGGCAAGGATACGGGACACATCCCTACGAGCAGTACTTC.

The chain employs TRBV6-6 and TRBJ2-7; TRBD1 might be the D (6 bases). Germline V CDR1 and CDR2: MNHNY, SVGAGI (reference sequence). V was trimmed by 0 bases and J by 3 bases, leaving 15 bases between them. CDR3 length: 16 residues. The CDR3, as DNA: TGTGCCAGCAGTTACTCACAGGGTCTCGGGCTCTACGAGCAGTACTTC. It codes for CASSYSQGLGLYEQYF.

This clonotype was detected many times. The chain is built from TRBV24-1 and TRBJ2-6; 11 bases fit TRBD2. Per the germline V gene, CDR1 is KGHDR and CDR2 is SFDVKD. The length of the CDR3 is 18 residues. J lost 1 base, V lost 4 bases, and 5 bases had no gene match. The DNA of the CDR3 is TGTGCCACCAGTGACAAACTAGCGGGAGCTTCTGGGGCCAACGTCCTGACTTTC. It is translated as CATSDKLAGASGANVLTF.

The chain employs TRBV12-3 or TRBV12-4 and TRBJ1-1; D possibly corresponds to TRBD1 (6 bases). CDR3 length equals 15 residues. V was clipped by 5 bases and J by 5 bases, with 18 bases between them. CDR3 protein: CASSLTGWGQTEAFF. The CDR3 DNA reads as TGTGCCAGCAGTCTTACCGGGTGGGGGCAGACTGAAGCTTTCTTT.

This clonotype was observed a handful of times. The chain uses TRBV4-1 and TRBJ1-2; D gene unclear. The CDR3 loop spans 14 amino acids. Germline V gives CDR1 MGHRA, CDR2 YSYEKL. Trimming removed 4 bases from V and 6 bases from J, with 15 bases in between. The CDR3 reads CASSPSSSEHGYTF. In DNA, the CDR3 is TGCGCCAGCAGCCCGAGCAGCTCAGAACATGGCTACACCTTC.

This clonotype was detected a few times. The chain joins TRBV5-6 to TRBJ2-1; D is unresolved. There are 15 residues in the CDR3. V gave up 1 base and J gave up 11 bases, with 19 bases separating them. CDR1 and CDR2 (germline): SGHDT, YYEEEE. CDR3 nucleotides: TGTGCCAGCAGCTTGTTAAGCTCCTACAATGAGCAGCAGTTCTTC. Protein sequence: CASSLLSSYNEQQFF.

This rearrangement joins TRBV28 to TRBJ1-2; D gene uncertain. V dropped 6 bases and J dropped 8 bases, with 16 bases sitting between them. This CDR3 region has 13 residues. Germline V gene sequence: CDR1 MDHEN, CDR2 SYDVKM. The CDR3: CASRSGGPRGYTF. In DNA form, the CDR3 reads TGTGCCAGCAGGTCGGGAGGTCCGCGGGGCTACACCTTC.

There are many counts of this clonotype. V is TRBV30 and J is TRBJ2-7; the D call may be TRBD1 or TRBD2 (5 bases each). V shed 2 bases and J shed 5 bases, with 16 bases lying between them. Germline CDR1 and CDR2: GTSNPN and SVGIG (reference sequence). The CDR3 is 14 residues long. In DNA form, the CDR3 reads TGTGCCTGGAGTTACGGGACCCCGGGGAACGAGCAGTACTTC. Translated: CAWSYGTPGNEQYF.

The V and J genes are TRBV18 and TRBJ1-3, with a tentative D call TRBD1 (6 bases). The CDR3 consists of 15 residues. Trimming left V 6 bases short and J 4 bases short, with 16 bases between. Germline CDR1 KGHSH, CDR2 LQKENI. The CDR3 sequence is CASSQTGLRGNTIYF. The CDR3 DNA is TGTGCCAGCTCTCAGACAGGACTACGAGGAAACACCATATATTTT.

This chain joins TRBV18 and TRBJ2-1; 9 bases match TRBD2. The CDR3 contains 15 residues. The germline gives CDR1 KGHSH, CDR2 LQKENI. J was trimmed by 9 bases and V by 1 base; bases with no gene match: 7. Written as DNA, the CDR3 is TGTGCCAGCTCACCACAGTTGCGGGGGGGCGGTGAGCAGTTCTTC. Translation: CASSPQLRGGGEQFF.

This clonotype was counted at least ten times. The genes are TRBV7-6 and TRBJ2-7, with TRBD2 as a possible D gene (7 bases). The germline V and J ends were trimmed by 5 bases and 4 bases, with 30 bases remaining between them. The CDR3 contains 19 residues. From germline, CDR1 is SGHVS and CDR2 FNYEAQ. This CDR3 is CASSPEGGAIAGATYEQYF. In DNA form, the CDR3 reads TGTGCCAGCAGCCCCGAGGGGGGGGCAATAGCGGGTGCTACTTACGAGCAGTACTTC.

Many counts were recorded for this clonotype. The chain employs TRBV20-1 and TRBJ2-4; D ambiguous. CDR1 is DFQATT and CDR2 is SNEGSKA in the germline V gene (reference sequence). This CDR3 spans 13 amino acids. The germline V and J ends were trimmed by 4 bases and 0 bases, with 7 bases remaining between them. CDR3 coding DNA: TGCAGTGCTATGATATTAGCCAAAAACATTCAGTACTTC. The encoded protein is CSAMILAKNIQYF.

This clonotype was counted many times. The chain uses TRBV3-1 and TRBJ2-2; possible D gene TRBD2, 6 bases. Per germline, CDR1 LGHDT and CDR2 YNNKEL (reference sequence). The CDR3 spans 15 residues. Deletions cut 4 bases from V and 3 bases from J, with 12 bases between. The CDR3 DNA reads as TGTGCCAGCAGCCGGGACTTGCATTACACCGGGGAGCTGTTTTTT. This gives the protein CASSRDLHYTGELFF.